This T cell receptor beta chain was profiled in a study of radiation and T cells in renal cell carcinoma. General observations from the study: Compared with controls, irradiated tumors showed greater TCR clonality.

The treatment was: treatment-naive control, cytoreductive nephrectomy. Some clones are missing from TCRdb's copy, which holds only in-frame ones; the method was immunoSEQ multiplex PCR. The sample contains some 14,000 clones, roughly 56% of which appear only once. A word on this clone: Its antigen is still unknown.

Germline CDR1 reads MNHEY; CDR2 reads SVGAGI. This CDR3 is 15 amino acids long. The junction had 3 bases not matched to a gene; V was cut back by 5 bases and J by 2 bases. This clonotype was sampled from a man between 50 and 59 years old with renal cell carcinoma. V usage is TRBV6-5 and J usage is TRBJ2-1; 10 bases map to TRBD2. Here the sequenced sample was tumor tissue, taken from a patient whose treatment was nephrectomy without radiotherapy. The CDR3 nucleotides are TGTGCCAGCAGTCCAGGACTAGCGGCCTACAATGAGCAGTTCTTC. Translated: CASSPGLAAYNEQFF.